The clone carrying this T cell receptor (beta chain) was counted at least ten times. Its matching antigen is unknown. The data belong to a study of blood T cells in healthy people across ages. From germline, CDR1 is MNHNY and CDR2 SVGAGI (reference sequence). CDR3 length: 13 residues. V dropped 8 bases and J dropped 6; count of bases not matched to a gene: 9. The study's findings and limits: Estimated diversity across one million T cells was deemed an underestimate.

For the second PCR, which ran for 7 to 11 cycles, a sample-barcoded 5' primer and a J-beta primer mix were used. Each of the cDNA molecules was tagged by a template-switch adaptor with 12 random nucleotides. Each sample yielded at least 3 million CDR3-containing paired-end reads. One entry per CDR3 protein, called by TCRdb with MiXCR from the 5' RACE reads. The table shows some 880,000 distinct CDR3 sequences, with approximately 35% occurring only once. Per sample, at least 6 micrograms of total RNA were extracted. The specimen was blood. The sequence was collected from a man between 18 and 29 years old in good health. This sequence joins TRBV6-6 and TRBJ1-2, with TRBD1 matching over 7 bases. The CDR3 nucleotides are TGTGCCAGCGGTAACAGGGGTTTTGATGGCTACACCTTC. This gives the protein CASGNRGFDGYTF.